Listed below are T cell receptor beta chains from one sample, sequenced in a study of blood T cell repertoires in COVID-19. Using immunoSEQ multiplex PCR, the repertoire was profiled, and TCRdb retains in-frame clones only, with some absent. This table has roughly 140,000 clones, 85% appearing once. Sequencing input: peripheral blood. The origin of the receptors is an older woman with COVID-19, enrolled during active disease. Both conserved end residues are part of each CDR3. Fields, in order: clone size, V gene, D gene, J gene, CDR3 protein, CDR3 DNA. A D gene is named only where the DNA matches it firmly. The size field is filled for only some rows; it gives once, few, many or a size class.

abundance: .
v_gene: TRBV18
d_gene: .
j_gene: TRBJ2-1
CDR3aa: CATRPPTPGDNEQFF
CDR3nt: TGTGCCACCCGACCCCCGACTCCGGGGGACAATGAGCAGTTCTTC

abundance: .
v_gene: TRBV5-6
d_gene: .
j_gene: TRBJ2-5
CDR3aa: CASSLASWEETQYF
CDR3nt: TGTGCCAGCAGCTTGGCTAGCTGGGAAGAGACCCAGTACTTC

abundance: .
v_gene: TRBV12-5
d_gene: .
j_gene: TRBJ1-5
CDR3aa: CASGPDRYQPQHF
CDR3nt: TGTGCTAGTGGCCCCGACAGATATCAGCCCCAGCATTTT

abundance: .
v_gene: TRBV7-8
d_gene: .
j_gene: TRBJ1-2
CDR3aa: CASSLLVGYTF
CDR3nt: TGTGCCAGCAGCTTACTTGTCGGCTACACCTTC

abundance: .
v_gene: TRBV5-1
d_gene: TRBD1
j_gene: TRBJ1-2
CDR3aa: CASSFPAGDRRGYTF
CDR3nt: TGCGCCAGCAGCTTCCCCGCCGGGGACAGACGGGGCTACACCTTC

abundance: .
v_gene: TRBV6-2/TRBV6-3
d_gene: .
j_gene: TRBJ1-1
CDR3aa: CASSYEAGRNTEAFF
CDR3nt: TGTGCCAGCAGTTACGAGGCGGGAAGGAACACTGAAGCTTTCTTT

abundance: .
v_gene: TRBV27
d_gene: TRBD2
j_gene: TRBJ2-5
CDR3aa: CASSPGLAGGKTQYF
CDR3nt: TGTGCCAGCAGTCCGGGACTAGCGGGTGGGAAAACCCAGTACTTC

abundance: .
v_gene: TRBV19
d_gene: .
j_gene: TRBJ2-7
CDR3aa: CASSRTSRYEQYF
CDR3nt: TGTGCCAGTAGTAGAACTAGCCGCTACGAGCAGTACTTC

abundance: .
v_gene: TRBV6-1
d_gene: TRBD2
j_gene: TRBJ2-1
CDR3aa: CASSEVSGGANGEQFF
CDR3nt: TGTGCCAGCAGTGAAGTTAGCGGGGGGGCGAACGGTGAGCAGTTCTTC

abundance: .
v_gene: TRBV25-1
d_gene: .
j_gene: TRBJ1-6
CDR3aa: CASSAGVLLHF
CDR3nt: TGTGCCAGCAGTGCGGGGGTACTCCTCCACTTT

abundance: once
v_gene: TRBV7-6
d_gene: .
j_gene: TRBJ1-5
CDR3aa: CASSPSAGRLSNQPQHF
CDR3nt: TGTGCCAGCAGCCCATCCGCGGGCCGCCTTAGCAATCAGCCCCAGCATTTT

abundance: .
v_gene: TRBV5-8
d_gene: .
j_gene: TRBJ1-5
CDR3aa: CASSLDGRYSNQPQHF
CDR3nt: TGTGCCAGCAGCTTGGATGGCCGATATAGCAATCAGCCCCAGCATTTT

abundance: .
v_gene: TRBV6-2/TRBV6-3
d_gene: .
j_gene: TRBJ1-2
CDR3aa: CASSSRGPLSYGYTF
CDR3nt: TGTGCCAGCAGTTCCAGGGGTCCCCTATCTTATGGCTACACCTTC

abundance: .
v_gene: TRBV18
d_gene: .
j_gene: TRBJ2-5
CDR3aa: CASSPVETQYF
CDR3nt: TGTGCCAGCTCCCCCGTGGAGACCCAGTACTTC

abundance: .
v_gene: TRBV2
d_gene: .
j_gene: TRBJ1-5
CDR3aa: CASSDTDSGGNQPQHF
CDR3nt: TGTGCCAGCAGTGATACGGACAGTGGTGGCAATCAGCCCCAGCATTTT

abundance: .
v_gene: TRBV18
d_gene: .
j_gene: TRBJ1-4
CDR3aa: CASSTLPGRENEKLFF
CDR3nt: TGTGCCAGCTCGACACTACCCGGACGGGAAAATGAAAAACTGTTTTTT

abundance: .
v_gene: TRBV6-5
d_gene: .
j_gene: TRBJ1-2
CDR3aa: CASSPGDRSDGYTF
CDR3nt: TGTGCCAGCAGTCCAGGGGACCGGTCGGATGGCTACACCTTC

abundance: .
v_gene: TRBV6-5
d_gene: .
j_gene: TRBJ2-6
CDR3aa: CASSPDNSGANVLTF
CDR3nt: TGTGCCAGCAGTCCCGACAATTCTGGGGCCAACGTCCTGACTTTC

abundance: .
v_gene: TRBV7-3
d_gene: .
j_gene: TRBJ1-1
CDR3aa: CASSMYFYTEAFF
CDR3nt: TGTGCCAGCAGCATGTACTTTTACACTGAAGCTTTCTTT

abundance: .
v_gene: TRBV4-1
d_gene: TRBD1
j_gene: TRBJ2-7
CDR3aa: CASSVVPGQAYEQYF
CDR3nt: TGCGCCAGCAGCGTCGTTCCGGGACAGGCCTACGAGCAGTACTTC

abundance: .
v_gene: TRBV6-5
d_gene: .
j_gene: TRBJ1-6
CDR3aa: CASRRDRNSPLHF
CDR3nt: TGTGCCAGCAGGAGAGACAGGAATTCACCCCTCCACTTT

abundance: .
v_gene: TRBV20-1
d_gene: .
j_gene: TRBJ1-5
CDR3aa: CSASPKTGSNQPQHF
CDR3nt: TGCAGTGCTAGTCCTAAGACAGGCTCCAATCAGCCCCAGCATTTT

abundance: .
v_gene: TRBV2
d_gene: TRBD1
j_gene: TRBJ1-1
CDR3aa: CASSEEGQDTEAFF
CDR3nt: TGTGCCAGCAGTGAAGAGGGACAGGACACTGAAGCTTTCTTT

abundance: .
v_gene: TRBV7-8
d_gene: TRBD2
j_gene: TRBJ2-1
CDR3aa: CASSLALRLAGDQFSYNEQFF
CDR3nt: TGTGCCAGCAGCTTAGCGCTGCGGCTAGCGGGGGACCAATTCTCCTACAATGAGCAGTTCTTC

abundance: .
v_gene: TRBV14
d_gene: TRBD2
j_gene: TRBJ2-1
CDR3aa: CASSPTSGNQNEQFF
CDR3nt: TGTGCCAGCAGCCCGACTAGCGGGAATCAGAATGAGCAGTTCTTC

abundance: .
v_gene: TRBV14
d_gene: TRBD2
j_gene: TRBJ2-7
CDR3aa: CASSQDPRLAGGRSSYEQYF
CDR3nt: TGTGCCAGCAGCCAAGATCCCCGACTAGCGGGCGGTAGGAGCTCCTACGAGCAGTACTTC

abundance: .
v_gene: TRBV7-9
d_gene: .
j_gene: TRBJ2-3
CDR3aa: CASSLAQSTDTQYF
CDR3nt: TGTGCCAGCAGCTTAGCGCAGAGCACAGATACGCAGTATTTT

abundance: once
v_gene: TRBV5-1
d_gene: TRBD2
j_gene: TRBJ2-2
CDR3aa: CASSLTSGPELFF
CDR3nt: TGCGCCAGCAGCTTGACTAGCGGACCGGAGCTGTTTTTT

abundance: .
v_gene: TRBV7-8
d_gene: .
j_gene: TRBJ2-1
CDR3aa: CASSRVKAVRNEQFF
CDR3nt: TGTGCCAGCAGCCGAGTTAAAGCGGTTCGGAATGAGCAGTTCTTC

abundance: few
v_gene: TRBV18
d_gene: .
j_gene: TRBJ2-1
CDR3aa: CASSPGKGTLSYNEQFF
CDR3nt: TGTGCCAGCTCACCAGGGAAAGGGACACTCTCCTACAATGAGCAGTTCTTC

abundance: .
v_gene: TRBV20-1
d_gene: .
j_gene: TRBJ1-1
CDR3aa: CSASNQVKAFF
CDR3nt: TGCAGTGCTAGTAATCAGGTGAAAGCTTTCTTT

abundance: .
v_gene: TRBV5-1
d_gene: .
j_gene: TRBJ1-2
CDR3aa: CASSLESQGDYGYTF
CDR3nt: TGCGCCAGCAGCTTGGAATCACAAGGGGACTATGGCTACACCTTC

abundance: .
v_gene: TRBV7-6
d_gene: TRBD1
j_gene: TRBJ1-4
CDR3aa: CASSFFPPGQGEKLFF
CDR3nt: TGTGCCAGCAGCTTCTTCCCCCCGGGACAGGGAGAAAAACTGTTTTTT

abundance: .
v_gene: TRBV10-2
d_gene: TRBD1
j_gene: TRBJ1-1
CDR3aa: CASSVPRGRTEAFF
CDR3nt: TGCGCCAGCAGTGTACCCAGGGGGCGGACTGAAGCTTTCTTT

abundance: .
v_gene: TRBV12-3/TRBV12-4
d_gene: .
j_gene: TRBJ2-4
CDR3aa: CASTLSLLGIQYF
CDR3nt: TGTGCCAGCACCTTAAGCCTCCTTGGCATTCAGTACTTC

abundance: .
v_gene: TRBV30
d_gene: TRBD1
j_gene: TRBJ1-6
CDR3aa: CAWNRQGFGNSPLHF
CDR3nt: TGTGCCTGGAATAGACAGGGCTTCGGGAATTCACCCCTCCACTTT

abundance: .
v_gene: TRBV6-1
d_gene: TRBD1
j_gene: TRBJ1-5
CDR3aa: CASSDLMTGDQPQHF
CDR3nt: TGTGCCAGCAGTGATCTAATGACAGGGGACCAGCCCCAGCATTTT

abundance: .
v_gene: TRBV7-3
d_gene: .
j_gene: TRBJ1-5
CDR3aa: CASSLGGRGDQPQHF
CDR3nt: TGTGCCAGCAGCTTAGGTGGTCGGGGGGATCAGCCCCAGCATTTT

abundance: .
v_gene: TRBV18
d_gene: .
j_gene: TRBJ1-1
CDR3aa: CASSPSGAGNTEAFF
CDR3nt: TGTGCCAGCTCACCTTCAGGGGCGGGGAACACTGAAGCTTTCTTT

abundance: once
v_gene: TRBV6-5
d_gene: .
j_gene: TRBJ1-6
CDR3aa: CACKQGVNSPLHF
CDR3nt: TGTGCCTGTAAACAGGGTGTTAATTCACCCCTCCACTTT

abundance: .
v_gene: TRBV3-1/TRBV3-2
d_gene: TRBD2
j_gene: TRBJ2-7
CDR3aa: CASSRTSGRSYEQYF
CDR3nt: TGTGCCAGCAGTCGGACTAGCGGGCGATCCTACGAGCAGTACTTC

abundance: .
v_gene: TRBV5-6
d_gene: TRBD1
j_gene: TRBJ1-5
CDR3aa: CASSSQGANQPQHF
CDR3nt: TGTGCCAGCAGCTCACAGGGGGCCAATCAGCCCCAGCATTTT

abundance: once
v_gene: TRBV5-1
d_gene: .
j_gene: TRBJ1-1
CDR3aa: CASSTGRGEAFF
CDR3nt: TGCGCCAGCAGCACCGGACGGGGTGAAGCTTTCTTT

abundance: .
v_gene: TRBV2
d_gene: TRBD1
j_gene: TRBJ1-5
CDR3aa: CASSVWAGQLPNQPQHF
CDR3nt: TGTGCCAGCAGTGTTTGGGCGGGACAGTTACCGAATCAGCCCCAGCATTTT

abundance: .
v_gene: TRBV2
d_gene: TRBD1
j_gene: TRBJ2-7
CDR3aa: CASRDRGLDEQYF
CDR3nt: TGTGCCAGCAGGGACAGGGGGCTGGACGAGCAGTACTTC

abundance: .
v_gene: TRBV6-7
d_gene: .
j_gene: TRBJ1-5
CDR3aa: CASSRRGTLGNQPQHF
CDR3nt: TGTGCCAGCAGTCGCCGGGGGACGTTGGGCAATCAGCCCCAGCATTTT

abundance: .
v_gene: TRBV7-2
d_gene: .
j_gene: TRBJ2-7
CDR3aa: CASSLSASSYEQYF
CDR3nt: TGTGCCAGCAGCTTATCAGCGTCATCCTACGAGCAGTACTTC

abundance: .
v_gene: TRBV6-5
d_gene: .
j_gene: TRBJ2-1
CDR3aa: CASRYDGTSYNEQFF
CDR3nt: TGTGCCAGCAGATACGACGGGACTTCCTACAATGAGCAGTTCTTC

abundance: once
v_gene: TRBV4-2
d_gene: TRBD1
j_gene: TRBJ2-2
CDR3aa: CASNRDWTGATGELFF
CDR3nt: TGTGCCAGCAACAGAGATTGGACAGGGGCCACCGGGGAGCTGTTTTTT